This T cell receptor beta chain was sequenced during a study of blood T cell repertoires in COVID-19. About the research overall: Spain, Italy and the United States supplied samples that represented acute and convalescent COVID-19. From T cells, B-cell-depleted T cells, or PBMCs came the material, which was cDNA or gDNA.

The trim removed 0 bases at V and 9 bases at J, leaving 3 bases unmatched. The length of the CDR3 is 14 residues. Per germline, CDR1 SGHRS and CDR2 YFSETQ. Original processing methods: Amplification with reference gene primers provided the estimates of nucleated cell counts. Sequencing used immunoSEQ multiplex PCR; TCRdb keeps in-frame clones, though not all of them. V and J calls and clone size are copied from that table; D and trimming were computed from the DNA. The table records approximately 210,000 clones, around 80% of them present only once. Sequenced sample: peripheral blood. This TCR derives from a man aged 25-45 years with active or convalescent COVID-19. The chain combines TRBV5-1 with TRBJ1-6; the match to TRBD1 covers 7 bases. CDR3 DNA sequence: TGCGCCAGCAGCTTGGGACAGGGCGGTTCACCCCTCCACTTT. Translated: CASSLGQGGSPLHF. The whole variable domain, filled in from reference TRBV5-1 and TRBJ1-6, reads KAGVTQTPRYLIKTRGQQVTLSCSPISGHRSVSWYQQTPGQGLQFLFEYFSETQRNKGNFPGRFSGRQFSNSRSEMNVSTLELGDSALYLCASSLGQGGSPLHFGNGTRLTVT.